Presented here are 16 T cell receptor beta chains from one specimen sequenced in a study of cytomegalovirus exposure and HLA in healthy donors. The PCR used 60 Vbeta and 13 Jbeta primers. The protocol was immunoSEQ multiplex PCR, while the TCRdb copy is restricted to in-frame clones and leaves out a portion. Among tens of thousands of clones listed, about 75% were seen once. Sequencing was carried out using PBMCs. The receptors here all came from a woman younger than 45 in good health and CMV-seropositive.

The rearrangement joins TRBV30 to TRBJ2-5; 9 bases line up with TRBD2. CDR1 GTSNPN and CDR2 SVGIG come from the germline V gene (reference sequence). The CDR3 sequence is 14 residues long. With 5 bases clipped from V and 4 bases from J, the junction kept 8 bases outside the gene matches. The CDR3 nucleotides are TGTGCCTGGGATAGCGGGAGAGACGTAGAGACCCAGTACTTC. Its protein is CAWDSGRDVETQYF.

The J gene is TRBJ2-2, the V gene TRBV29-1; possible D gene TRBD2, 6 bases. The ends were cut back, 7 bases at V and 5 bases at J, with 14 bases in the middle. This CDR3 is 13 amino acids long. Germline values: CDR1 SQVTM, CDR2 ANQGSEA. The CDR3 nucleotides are TGCAGCGCCGCGGAGGGGAGAACCGGGGAGCTGTTTTTT. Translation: CSAAEGRTGELFF.

CDR3 region: CASTLAGTDTQYF. CDR3 coding DNA: TGCGCCAGCACCCTAGCGGGCACAGATACGCAGTATTTT. The chain combines TRBV4-3 with TRBJ2-3, with TRBD2 matching 7 bases. The CDR3 loop spans 13 amino acids. Trimming at V came to 7 bases and at J to 1 base, leaving 2 bases not matched to a gene. Germline CDR1 and CDR2: LGHNA and YSLEER.

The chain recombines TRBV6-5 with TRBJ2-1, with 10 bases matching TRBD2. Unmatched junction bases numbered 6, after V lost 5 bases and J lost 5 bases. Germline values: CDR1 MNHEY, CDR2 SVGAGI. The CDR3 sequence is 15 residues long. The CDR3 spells CASSTRTSGNNEQFF. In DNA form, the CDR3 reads TGTGCCAGCAGTACTAGGACTAGCGGAAACAATGAGCAGTTCTTC.

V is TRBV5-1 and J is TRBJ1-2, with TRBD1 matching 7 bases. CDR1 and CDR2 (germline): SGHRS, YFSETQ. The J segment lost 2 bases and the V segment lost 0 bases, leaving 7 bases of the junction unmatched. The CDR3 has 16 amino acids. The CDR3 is CASSLDGTARNYGYTF. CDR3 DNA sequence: TGCGCCAGCAGCTTGGACGGGACAGCGAGGAACTATGGCTACACCTTC.

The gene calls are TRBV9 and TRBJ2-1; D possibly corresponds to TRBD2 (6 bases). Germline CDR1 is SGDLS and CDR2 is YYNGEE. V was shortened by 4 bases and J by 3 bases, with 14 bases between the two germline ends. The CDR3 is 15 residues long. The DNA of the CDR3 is TGTGCCAGCAGCCCGGGAGTCCTTGGCTACAATGAGCAGTTCTTC. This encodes CASSPGVLGYNEQFF. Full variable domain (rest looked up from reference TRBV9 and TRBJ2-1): DSGVTQTPKHLITATGQRVTLRCSPRSGDLSVYWYQQSLDQGLQFLIQYYNGEERAKGNILERFSAQQFPDLHSELNLSSLELGDSALYFCASSPGVLGYNEQFFGPGTRLTVL.

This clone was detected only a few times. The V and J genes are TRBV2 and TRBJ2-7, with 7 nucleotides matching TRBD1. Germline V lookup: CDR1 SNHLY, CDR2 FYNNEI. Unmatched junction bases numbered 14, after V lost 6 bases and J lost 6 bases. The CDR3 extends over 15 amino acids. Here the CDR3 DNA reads TGTGCCAGCAGGCGCGACAGGGTTAGTCCACTCGAGCAGTACTTC. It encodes CASRRDRVSPLEQYF.

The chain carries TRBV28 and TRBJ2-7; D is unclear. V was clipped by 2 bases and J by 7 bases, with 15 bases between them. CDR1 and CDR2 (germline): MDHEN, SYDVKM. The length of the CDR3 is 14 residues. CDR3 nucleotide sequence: TGTGCCAGCAGTTTAGGAGCCCGCGTGGGTGAGCAGTACTTC. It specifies CASSLGARVGEQYF.

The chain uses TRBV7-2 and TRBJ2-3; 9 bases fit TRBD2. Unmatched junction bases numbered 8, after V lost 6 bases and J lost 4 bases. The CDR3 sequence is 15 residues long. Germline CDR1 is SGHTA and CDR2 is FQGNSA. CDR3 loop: CASRVAGVSADTQYF. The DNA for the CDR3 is TGTGCCAGCAGGGTAGCGGGAGTTTCGGCAGATACGCAGTATTTT.

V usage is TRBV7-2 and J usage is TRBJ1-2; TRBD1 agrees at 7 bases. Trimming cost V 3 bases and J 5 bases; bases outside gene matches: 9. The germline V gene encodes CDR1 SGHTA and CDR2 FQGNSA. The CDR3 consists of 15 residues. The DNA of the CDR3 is TGTGCCAGCAGCTTGTCCGGGACAGAAAATTATGGCTACACCTTC. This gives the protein CASSLSGTENYGYTF.

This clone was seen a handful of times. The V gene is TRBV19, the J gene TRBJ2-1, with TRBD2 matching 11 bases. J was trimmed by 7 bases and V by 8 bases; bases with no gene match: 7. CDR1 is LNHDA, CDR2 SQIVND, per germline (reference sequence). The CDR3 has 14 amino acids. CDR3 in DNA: TGTGCCAGTTCTACTAGCGGGAGATCAAATGAGCAGTTCTTC. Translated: CASSTSGRSNEQFF. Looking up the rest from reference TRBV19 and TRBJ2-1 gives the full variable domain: DGGITQSPKYLFRKEGQNVTLSCEQNLNHDAMYWYRQDPGQGLRLIYYSQIVNDFQKGDIAEGYSVSREKKESFPLTVTSAQKNPTAFYLCASSTSGRSNEQFFGPGTRLTVL.

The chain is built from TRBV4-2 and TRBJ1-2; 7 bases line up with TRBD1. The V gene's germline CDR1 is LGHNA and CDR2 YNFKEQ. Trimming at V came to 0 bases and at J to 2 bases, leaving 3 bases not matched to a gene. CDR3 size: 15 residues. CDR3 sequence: CASSQEGQANYGYTF. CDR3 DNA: TGTGCCAGCAGCCAAGAAGGACAGGCAAACTATGGCTACACCTTC.

The CDR3 here is CASSLTRGRGYEQYF. The CDR3 region has the DNA TGCGCCAGCAGCCTTACTCGCGGGAGGGGCTACGAGCAGTACTTC. The rearrangement uses TRBV4-3 and TRBJ2-7; 9 bases are a match to TRBD2. There are 15 residues in the CDR3. Germline CDR1 is LGHNA and CDR2 is YSLEER. V lost 4 bases and J lost 3; bases outside the gene matches: 7.

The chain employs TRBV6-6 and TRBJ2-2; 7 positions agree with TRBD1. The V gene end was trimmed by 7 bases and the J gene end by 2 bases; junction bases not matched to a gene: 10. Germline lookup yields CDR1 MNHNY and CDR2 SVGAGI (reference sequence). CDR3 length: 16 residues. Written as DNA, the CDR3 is TGTGCCAGCAACCAAAGGGGACAGTTAAACACCGGGGAGCTGTTTTTT. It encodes CASNQRGQLNTGELFF.

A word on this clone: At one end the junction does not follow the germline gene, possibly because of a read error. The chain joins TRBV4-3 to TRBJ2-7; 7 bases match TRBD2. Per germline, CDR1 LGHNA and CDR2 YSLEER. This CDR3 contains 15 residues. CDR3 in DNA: TGCGCCAGCAGCCAAGCGGCGGGAGCTTCCTACGGGCAGTACTTC. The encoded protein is CASSQAAGASYGQYF.

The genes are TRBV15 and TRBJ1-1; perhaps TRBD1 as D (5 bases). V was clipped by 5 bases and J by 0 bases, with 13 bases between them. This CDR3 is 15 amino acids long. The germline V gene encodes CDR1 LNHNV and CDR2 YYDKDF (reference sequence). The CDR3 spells CATSPGGSMNTEAFF. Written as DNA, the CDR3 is TGTGCCACCAGCCCGGGGGGGTCCATGAACACTGAAGCTTTCTTT.